These T cell receptor beta chains were read from a single sample in a study of T cells in narcolepsy. The assay was immunoSEQ multiplex PCR, and TCRdb's table has in-frame clones only and misses some. The sample carries tens of thousands of clones, approximately 86% recorded once. The specimen was CD45RA- memory CD4+ T cells from PBMCs. Receptor source: a human donor with narcolepsy. CDR3s include the opening cysteine and the closing phenylalanine or tryptophan. Each record gives: clone size, J gene, V gene, D gene, CDR3 protein, CDR3 DNA. The D gene is left open where the match is weak. Not all rows give a size; the values are once, few, many and, for expanded clones, a class.

clone_size: NA; j_call: TRBJ2-7; v_call: TRBV5-8; d_call: NA; cdr3_aa: CASSFGDRYEQYF; cdr3_nt: TGTGCCAGCAGCTTCGGGGATAGGTACGAGCAGTACTTC
clone_size: NA; j_call: TRBJ2-1; v_call: TRBV29-1; d_call: NA; cdr3_aa: CSVRLGGLGGEQFF; cdr3_nt: TGCAGCGTTCGCCTAGGAGGGCTAGGGGGTGAGCAGTTCTTC
clone_size: once; j_call: TRBJ1-5; v_call: TRBV19; d_call: TRBD1; cdr3_aa: CASSRGDSQPQHF; cdr3_nt: TGTGCCAGTAGTAGAGGGGACAGTCAGCCCCAGCATTTT
clone_size: NA; j_call: TRBJ2-3; v_call: TRBV11-2; d_call: TRBD2; cdr3_aa: CASSSKLAGGASGTDTQYF; cdr3_nt: TGTGCCAGCAGCTCTAAACTAGCGGGGGGGGCCTCTGGCACAGATACGCAGTATTTT
clone_size: NA; j_call: TRBJ1-2; v_call: TRBV5-4; d_call: TRBD1; cdr3_aa: CASSSPSDRVGGYTF; cdr3_nt: TGTGCCAGCAGCTCACCATCGGACAGGGTGGGCGGCTACACCTTC
clone_size: NA; j_call: TRBJ1-2; v_call: TRBV7-9; d_call: NA; cdr3_aa: CASSSGSSHYGYTF; cdr3_nt: TGTGCCAGCAGCTCGGGGTCTTCTCACTATGGCTACACCTTC
clone_size: NA; j_call: TRBJ1-3; v_call: TRBV18; d_call: TRBD1; cdr3_aa: CASSFFRDREDTIYF; cdr3_nt: TGTGCCAGCTCGTTCTTCCGGGACAGGGAAGACACCATATATTTT
clone_size: NA; j_call: TRBJ2-7; v_call: TRBV30; d_call: NA; cdr3_aa: CAWSVGGSYEQYF; cdr3_nt: TGTGCCTGGAGTGTAGGGGGCTCCTACGAGCAGTACTTC
clone_size: NA; j_call: TRBJ1-1; v_call: TRBV19; d_call: TRBD1; cdr3_aa: CASRSGTGGNTEAFF; cdr3_nt: TGTGCCAGTAGGAGCGGGACAGGGGGGAACACTGAAGCTTTCTTT
clone_size: NA; j_call: TRBJ1-1; v_call: TRBV6-6; d_call: NA; cdr3_aa: CASSYSNRVGEAFF; cdr3_nt: TGTGCCAGCAGTTACTCGAACCGGGTTGGGGAAGCTTTCTTT
clone_size: NA; j_call: TRBJ2-1; v_call: TRBV5-6; d_call: NA; cdr3_aa: CASSPKGTDRRNEQFF; cdr3_nt: TGTGCCAGCAGCCCAAAAGGGACGGACCGAAGGAATGAGCAGTTCTTC
clone_size: NA; j_call: TRBJ1-5; v_call: TRBV28; d_call: NA; cdr3_aa: CASSLWLGSNQPQHF; cdr3_nt: TGTGCCAGCAGTTTATGGTTAGGTAGCAATCAGCCCCAGCATTTT
clone_size: NA; j_call: TRBJ1-4; v_call: TRBV4-2; d_call: TRBD1; cdr3_aa: CASSQDRGQGNEKLFF; cdr3_nt: TGTGCCAGCAGCCAAGATCGGGGACAGGGAAATGAAAAACTGTTTTTT
clone_size: NA; j_call: TRBJ1-2; v_call: TRBV5-6; d_call: NA; cdr3_aa: CASSSKTVPYGYTF; cdr3_nt: TGTGCCAGCAGCTCGAAGACAGTGCCCTATGGCTACACCTTC
clone_size: NA; j_call: TRBJ1-6; v_call: TRBV30; d_call: NA; cdr3_aa: CAWSVGVSYNSPLHF; cdr3_nt: TGTGCCTGGAGTGTTGGGGTCTCCTATAATTCACCCCTCCACTTT
clone_size: NA; j_call: TRBJ1-1; v_call: TRBV6-1; d_call: NA; cdr3_aa: CASIWGVSEAFF; cdr3_nt: TGTGCCAGCATCTGGGGGGTCTCTGAAGCTTTCTTT
clone_size: NA; j_call: TRBJ1-3; v_call: TRBV2; d_call: NA; cdr3_aa: CASPESPGNTIYF; cdr3_nt: TGTGCCAGCCCGGAGTCCCCCGGAAACACCATATATTTT
clone_size: NA; j_call: TRBJ2-5; v_call: TRBV9; d_call: NA; cdr3_aa: CASSLGPLQETQYF; cdr3_nt: TGTGCCAGCAGCTTGGGACCTCTCCAAGAGACCCAGTACTTC
clone_size: NA; j_call: TRBJ2-7; v_call: TRBV4-1; d_call: TRBD1; cdr3_aa: CASSHPGQNYEQYF; cdr3_nt: TGCGCCAGCAGCCATCCGGGACAGAATTACGAGCAGTACTTC
clone_size: NA; j_call: TRBJ1-1; v_call: TRBV19; d_call: TRBD1; cdr3_aa: CASSMWGQGDTEAFF; cdr3_nt: TGTGCCAGTAGTATGTGGGGCCAGGGGGACACTGAAGCTTTCTTT
clone_size: NA; j_call: TRBJ2-7; v_call: TRBV7-9; d_call: NA; cdr3_aa: CASSLFDSYEQYF; cdr3_nt: TGTGCCAGCAGCTTATTTGACTCCTACGAGCAGTACTTC